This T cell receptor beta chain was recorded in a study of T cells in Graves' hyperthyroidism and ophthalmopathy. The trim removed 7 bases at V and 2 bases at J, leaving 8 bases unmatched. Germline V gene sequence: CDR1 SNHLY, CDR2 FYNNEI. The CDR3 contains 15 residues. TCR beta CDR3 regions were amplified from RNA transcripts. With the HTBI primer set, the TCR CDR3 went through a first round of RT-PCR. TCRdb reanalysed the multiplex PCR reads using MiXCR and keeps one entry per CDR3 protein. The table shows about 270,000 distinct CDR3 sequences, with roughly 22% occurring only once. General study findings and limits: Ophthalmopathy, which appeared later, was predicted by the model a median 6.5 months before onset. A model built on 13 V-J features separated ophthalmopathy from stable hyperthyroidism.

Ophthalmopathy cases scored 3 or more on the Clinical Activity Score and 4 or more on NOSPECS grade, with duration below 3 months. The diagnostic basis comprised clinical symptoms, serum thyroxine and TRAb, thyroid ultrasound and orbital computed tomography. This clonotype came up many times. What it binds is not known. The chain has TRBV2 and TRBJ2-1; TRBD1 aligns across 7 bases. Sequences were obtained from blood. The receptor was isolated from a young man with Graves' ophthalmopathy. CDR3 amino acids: CASNLDRDTYNEQFF. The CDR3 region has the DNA TGTGCCAGCAACCTAGACAGGGATACCTACAATGAGCAGTTCTTC.